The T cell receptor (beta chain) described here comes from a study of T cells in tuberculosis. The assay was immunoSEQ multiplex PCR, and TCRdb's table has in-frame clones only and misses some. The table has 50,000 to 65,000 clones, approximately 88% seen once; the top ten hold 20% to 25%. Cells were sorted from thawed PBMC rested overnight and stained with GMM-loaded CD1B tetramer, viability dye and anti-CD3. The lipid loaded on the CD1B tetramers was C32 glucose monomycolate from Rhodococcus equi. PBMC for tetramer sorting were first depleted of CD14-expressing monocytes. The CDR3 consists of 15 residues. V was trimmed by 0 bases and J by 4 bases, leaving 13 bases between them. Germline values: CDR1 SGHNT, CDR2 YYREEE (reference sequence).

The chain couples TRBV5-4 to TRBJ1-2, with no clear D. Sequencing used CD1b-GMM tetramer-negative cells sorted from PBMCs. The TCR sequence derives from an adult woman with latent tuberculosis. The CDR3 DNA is TGTGCCAGCAGCTTGGGGGTTCAAGGAGTCTATGGCTACACCTTC. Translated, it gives CASSLGVQGVYGYTF.